Listed below are T cell receptor beta chains from one sample, sequenced in a study of blood T cell repertoires in COVID-19. This table comes from immunoSEQ multiplex PCR, and its TCRdb copy is limited to in-frame clones, with some not included. This sample has approximately 220,000 clones; approximately 86% occur once, and the top ten carry less than 5%. What was sequenced was PBMCs or T cells enriched from blood (not recorded which). The receptors stem from a woman aged 40 to 49 with acute COVID-19. Each CDR3 is given with its conserved first and last residue. The D gene is left open where the match is weak. Size values are once, few and many counts, or a class for expanded clones, and some rows have none.

>TRBV18|14|NA|few|TRBJ1-5
CASSPATGNQPQHF
TGTGCCAGCTCACCAGCAACAGGGAATCAGCCCCAGCATTTT
>TRBV7-6|15|TRBD1|NA|TRBJ2-7
CASSFTTGVPYEQYF
TGTGCCAGCAGCTTTACTACAGGGGTCCCCTACGAGCAGTACTTC
>TRBV5-1|14|TRBD2|NA|TRBJ2-2
CASSLAGGRGELFF
TGCGCCAGCAGCTTGGCGGGAGGACGCGGGGAGCTGTTTTTT
>TRBV27|15|TRBD1|once|TRBJ1-6
CASSLDRGSVTPLHF
TGTGCCAGCAGTTTGGACAGGGGATCTGTAACACCCCTCCACTTT
>TRBV24-1|15|TRBD1|NA|TRBJ1-1
CATSDPGQGPTEAFF
TGTGCCACCAGTGATCCAGGACAGGGACCAACTGAAGCTTTCTTT
>TRBV5-1|15|NA|NA|TRBJ2-1
CASSRDWSSYNEQFF
TGCGCCAGCAGTCGTGACTGGAGCTCCTACAATGAGCAGTTCTTC
>TRBV11-3|14|NA|NA|TRBJ1-1
CASSLGPSNTEAFF
TGTGCCAGCAGCTTAGGGCCTTCTAACACTGAAGCTTTCTTT
>TRBV7-8|12|NA|once|TRBJ2-7
CASSPLTSEQYF
TGTGCCAGCAGCCCCCTCACAAGCGAGCAGTACTTC
>TRBV6-5|14|NA|once|TRBJ2-3
CASSYSRTADTQYF
TGTGCCAGCAGTTACTCTAGGACAGCAGATACGCAGTATTTT
>TRBV25-1|16|TRBD2|NA|TRBJ2-7
CASSDKFSGGVWEQYF
TGTGCCAGCAGTGATAAGTTTAGCGGGGGGGTCTGGGAGCAGTACTTC
>TRBV5-1|15|TRBD1|once|TRBJ1-5
CASSWGTGRNQPQHF
TGCGCCAGCAGCTGGGGGACAGGGAGGAATCAGCCCCAGCATTTT
>TRBV28|21|TRBD2|NA|TRBJ2-1
CASSFPSGSGTYWSSYNEQFF
TGTGCCAGCAGTTTTCCCAGCGGTAGCGGGACGTACTGGAGCTCCTACAATGAGCAGTTCTTC
>TRBV29-1|13|NA|NA|TRBJ1-5
CSVGGDPGQPQHF
TGCAGCGTTGGCGGGGACCCGGGGCAGCCCCAGCATTTT
>TRBV25-1|12|TRBD1|NA|TRBJ2-7
CASFGTAHEQYF
TGTGCCAGCTTCGGGACAGCACACGAGCAGTACTTC
>TRBV18|13|TRBD1|NA|TRBJ1-1
CASSPGTGYEAFF
TGTGCCAGCTCACCCGGGACAGGTTATGAAGCTTTCTTT
>TRBV21-1|16|NA|NA|TRBJ2-1
CASSRLLAGGFNEQFF
TGTGCCAGCAGCAGATTACTAGCGGGAGGGTTCAATGAGCAGTTCTTC
>TRBV19|15|TRBD1|NA|TRBJ1-1
CASSNPYRGRTEAFF
TGTGCCAGTAGTAACCCCTACAGGGGACGAACTGAAGCTTTCTTT
>TRBV11-2|14|NA|NA|TRBJ1-1
CASSYVAGNTEAFF
TGTGCCAGCAGCTACGTTGCGGGGAACACTGAAGCTTTCTTT
>TRBV19|12|NA|NA|TRBJ2-7
CATVEGAGEQYF
TGTGCCACCGTGGAGGGGGCGGGCGAGCAGTACTTC
>TRBV19|15|NA|NA|TRBJ2-2
CASSIEVRVTGELFF
TGTGCCAGTAGTATAGAAGTCAGGGTCACCGGGGAGCTGTTTTTT
>TRBV15|16|TRBD2|NA|TRBJ2-1
CATSRGGLTSANEQFF
TGTGCCACCAGCAGAGGTGGGCTAACTAGCGCCAATGAGCAGTTCTTC
>TRBV10-3|14|NA|NA|TRBJ2-1
CAIREEASLQGQFF
TGTGCCATTAGGGAAGAAGCTAGCCTCCAAGGGCAGTTCTTC
>TRBV3-1/TRBV3-2|15|NA|NA|TRBJ1-1
CASSQGRGGNTEAFF
TGTGCCAGCAGCCAGGGGCGAGGGGGGAACACTGAAGCTTTCTTT
>TRBV19|15|TRBD2|NA|TRBJ2-1
CASRRTSGPRDEQFF
TGTGCCAGTAGGAGGACTAGCGGCCCCCGGGATGAGCAGTTCTTC
>TRBV7-9|12|NA|once|TRBJ1-3
CASSQDRNTIYF
TGTGCCAGCAGCCAGGACAGAAACACCATATATTTT
>TRBV27|13|NA|NA|TRBJ1-1
CASSLGPNTEAFF
TGTGCCAGCAGTTTAGGCCCGAACACTGAAGCTTTCTTT
>TRBV5-8|13|TRBD1|NA|TRBJ1-1
CASSFTGVTEAFF
TGTGCCAGCAGCTTCACAGGGGTGACTGAAGCTTTCTTT
>TRBV7-9|14|TRBD2|NA|TRBJ2-3
CAGGSAGGGDTQYF
TGTGCCGGAGGTTCGGCGGGAGGGGGAGATACGCAGTATTTT
>TRBV11-2|16|TRBD2|NA|TRBJ2-3
CASSLLTGGRTDTQYF
TGTGCCAGCAGCTTATTAACGGGAGGGCGCACAGATACGCAGTATTTT
>TRBV27|15|TRBD1|NA|TRBJ1-5
CASSPQTGFNQPQHF
TGTGCCAGCAGTCCACAGACAGGGTTCAATCAGCCCCAGCATTTT
>TRBV7-2|17|TRBD2|NA|TRBJ2-2
CASSSLTRGLAARELFF
TGTGCCAGCAGCTCTCTGACAAGAGGACTAGCGGCCCGGGAGCTGTTTTTT
>TRBV7-2|16|NA|NA|TRBJ2-1
CASSLRTIPSYNEQFF
TGTGCCAGCAGCTTGAGGACTATACCCTCCTACAATGAGCAGTTCTTC
>TRBV4-3|15|TRBD2|NA|TRBJ2-1
CASSRGREGGNEQFF
TGCGCCAGCAGCAGGGGGCGGGAGGGTGGAAATGAGCAGTTCTTC
>TRBV7-9|15|TRBD2|few|TRBJ2-5
CASSLWGGRPETQYF
TGTGCCAGCAGCTTATGGGGCGGGAGGCCGGAGACCCAGTACTTC
>TRBV11-2|14|NA|NA|TRBJ1-1
CASSTYGGGTEAFF
TGTGCCAGCAGCACCTATGGGGGGGGTACTGAAGCTTTCTTT
>TRBV25-1|16|NA|once|TRBJ2-6
CASSEGTGTGANVLTF
TGTGCCAGCAGTGAAGGCACAGGGACCGGGGCCAACGTCCTGACTTTC
>TRBV11-2|15|TRBD2|NA|TRBJ2-1
CASSLVLGTSGSWFF
TGTGCCAGCAGCTTAGTATTGGGGACTAGCGGGAGTTGGTTCTTC
>TRBV2|15|TRBD2|NA|TRBJ2-1
CASNPTSGSYNEQFF
TGTGCCAGCAACCCGACTAGCGGGTCCTACAATGAGCAGTTCTTC
>TRBV7-2|17|NA|NA|TRBJ2-1
CASSLAPAAALYNEQFF
TGTGCCAGCAGCTTAGCCCCGGCAGCGGCCCTTTACAATGAGCAGTTCTTC
>TRBV29-1|11|NA|NA|TRBJ1-2
CSARESSGYTF
TGCAGCGCAAGAGAGTCGAGCGGCTACACCTTC